This T cell receptor beta chain derives from a study of cytomegalovirus exposure and HLA in healthy donors. 60 Vbeta and 13 Jbeta primers were used in PCR. Clones were read by immunoSEQ multiplex PCR, and TCRdb kept only the in-frame ones, dropping some. The sample yields 200,000 to 300,000 clones, 85% seen once. The CDR3 has 14 residues. Trimming removed 5 bases from V and 7 bases from J; junction bases left unmatched: 5. Germline CDR1 is SGHDN and CDR2 is FVKESK. This chain connects TRBV14 to TRBJ1-4; 9 bases are a match to TRBD1. The material sequenced was PBMCs. This receptor was obtained from a girl aged 2-10 years in good health and CMV-seronegative. The CDR3 region is CASSIQGAREKLFF. CDR3 DNA sequence: TGTGCCAGCAGCATACAGGGGGCGCGTGAAAAACTGTTTTTT.